This TCR beta chain was identified during a study of post-analysis software for immune sequencing data. Each TCR beta cDNA library carried unique molecular identifiers. TCRdb independently ran MiXCR on the PCR reads; one entry per CDR3 protein. The sample records about 820,000 distinct CDR3 sequences, approximately 57% being singletons. The CDR3 covers 15 residues. The germline V gene has CDR1 DFQATT and CDR2 SNEGSKA (reference sequence). The V end was cut by 1 base, the J end by 8 bases, with 15 bases between. Study-level findings and limits: Among four or five TRBV segments more frequent in patients than controls were TRBV5-6, TRBV5-1 and TRBV20-1.

A remark on this clonotype: Its antigen is not known.

The chain has TRBV20-1 and TRBJ1-6, with TRBD1 as a possible D gene (5 bases). This sequence originates from a girl aged 10 to 17 with multiple sclerosis. Material: blood. CDR3: CSARGTGTVYSPLHF. In nucleotides, the CDR3 is TGCAGTGCTAGAGGGACCGGGACGGTTTATTCACCCCTCCACTTT.